Described below is a single T cell receptor beta chain sequence and its context. Its specificity is not known. After removal of 4 bases from V and 6 bases from J, the junction contained 1 base not matched to a gene. This CDR3 has 14 residues. This sample was taken from a study of T cell repertoires in cytomegalovirus infection. Study as a whole: Public TCR beta signatures were indicative of both CMV infection and a matching HLA type.

General study points: In two of eight donors, the top clonotype was HLA-C-restricted CMV-specific.

MiXCR, applied by TCRdb to the reads, yields one record per CDR3 protein. The sample records more than 150,000 distinct CDR3 sequences, roughly 30% being singletons. The rearrangement joins TRBV12-3 or TRBV12-4 to TRBJ2-2, with 11 positions matching TRBD1. The receptor was isolated from a human donor in good health (CMV status not recorded). Some clones in this sample may be carry-over from other donors' samples. Input material: PBMCs. CDR3 nucleotide sequence: TGTGCCAGCAGTTGGACAGGGGGCGCCGGGGAGCTGTTTTTT. It translates to CASSWTGGAGELFF.